This TCR beta chain was sequenced for a study of blood T cell repertoires in COVID-19. Looking at the study overall: Acute and convalescent COVID-19 samples came from the United States, Italy and Spain. Sources were T cells, B-cell-depleted T cells, or PBMCs; the material itself was cDNA or gDNA.

Authors' data handling: Estimated nucleated cell counts came from reference gene primer amplification. Profiled with immunoSEQ multiplex PCR; TCRdb holds only in-frame clones, not every one. D and trimming come from the DNA, and the V and J calls and clone size come from that table. The table shows about 280,000 clones, with approximately 85% occurring only once. With 5 bases clipped from V and 3 bases from J, the junction kept 7 bases outside the gene matches. Germline V gene lookup returns CDR1 KGHDR and CDR2 SFDVKD. CDR3 length: 15 residues. The sequenced sample was peripheral blood. This rearrangement joins TRBV24-1 to TRBJ2-5; TRBD1 matches 8 bases. The origin of this receptor is a human donor in a cohort sampled during active COVID-19. The CDR3 spells CATSGTGSGEETQYF. Here the CDR3 DNA reads TGTGCCACCAGTGGGACAGGGTCTGGGGAAGAGACCCAGTACTTC.